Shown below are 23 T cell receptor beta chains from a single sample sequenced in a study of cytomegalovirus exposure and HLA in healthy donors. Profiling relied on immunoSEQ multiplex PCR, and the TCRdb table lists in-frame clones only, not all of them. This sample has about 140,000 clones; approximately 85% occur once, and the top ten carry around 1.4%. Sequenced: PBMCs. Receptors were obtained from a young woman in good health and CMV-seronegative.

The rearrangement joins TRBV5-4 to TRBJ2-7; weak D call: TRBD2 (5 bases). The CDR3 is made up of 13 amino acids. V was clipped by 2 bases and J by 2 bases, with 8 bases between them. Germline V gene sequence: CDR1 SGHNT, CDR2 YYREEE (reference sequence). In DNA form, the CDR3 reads TGTGCCAGCAGCTTCGGGGTTACCTACGAGCAGTACTTC. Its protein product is CASSFGVTYEQYF.

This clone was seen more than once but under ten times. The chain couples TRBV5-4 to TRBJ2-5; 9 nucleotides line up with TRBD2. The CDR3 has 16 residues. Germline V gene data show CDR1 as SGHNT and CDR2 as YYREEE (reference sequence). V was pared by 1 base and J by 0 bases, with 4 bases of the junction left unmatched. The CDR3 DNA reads TGTGCCAGCAGCTTGAGTCTAGCGGGAAACCAAGAGACCCAGTACTTC. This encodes CASSLSLAGNQETQYF.

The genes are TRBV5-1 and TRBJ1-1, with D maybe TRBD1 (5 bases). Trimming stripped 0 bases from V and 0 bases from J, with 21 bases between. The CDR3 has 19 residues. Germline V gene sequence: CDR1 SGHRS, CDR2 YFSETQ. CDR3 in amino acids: CASSLGEKGLVSMNTEAFF. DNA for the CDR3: TGCGCCAGCAGCTTGGGAGAGAAGGGGCTAGTAAGTATGAACACTGAAGCTTTCTTT.

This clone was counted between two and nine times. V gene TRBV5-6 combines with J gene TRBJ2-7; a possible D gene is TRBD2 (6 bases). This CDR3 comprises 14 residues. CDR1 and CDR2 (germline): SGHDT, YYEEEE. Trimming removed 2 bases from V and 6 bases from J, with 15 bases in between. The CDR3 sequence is CASSFQPWGVEQYF. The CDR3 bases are TGTGCCAGCAGCTTCCAACCTTGGGGGGTCGAGCAGTACTTC.

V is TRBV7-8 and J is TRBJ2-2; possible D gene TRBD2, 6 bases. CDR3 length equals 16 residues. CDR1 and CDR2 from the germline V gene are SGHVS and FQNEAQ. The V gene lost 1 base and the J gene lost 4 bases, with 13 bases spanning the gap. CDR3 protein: CASSLVGGRGTGELFF. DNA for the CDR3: TGTGCCAGCAGCTTAGTCGGGGGTCGCGGCACCGGGGAGCTGTTTTTT.

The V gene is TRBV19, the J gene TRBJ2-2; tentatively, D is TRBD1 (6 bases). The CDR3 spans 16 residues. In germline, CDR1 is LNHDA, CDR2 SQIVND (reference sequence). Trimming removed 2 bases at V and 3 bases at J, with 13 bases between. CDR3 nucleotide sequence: TGTGCCAGTAGTATATACGGCAGGGGAGACACCGGGGAGCTGTTTTTT. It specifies CASSIYGRGDTGELFF.

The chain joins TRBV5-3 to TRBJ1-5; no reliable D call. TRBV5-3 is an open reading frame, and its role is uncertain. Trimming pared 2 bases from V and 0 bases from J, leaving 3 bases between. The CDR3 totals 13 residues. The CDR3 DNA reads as TGTGCCAGAAGCTTATATAGCAATCAGCCCCAGCATTTT. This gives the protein CARSLYSNQPQHF.

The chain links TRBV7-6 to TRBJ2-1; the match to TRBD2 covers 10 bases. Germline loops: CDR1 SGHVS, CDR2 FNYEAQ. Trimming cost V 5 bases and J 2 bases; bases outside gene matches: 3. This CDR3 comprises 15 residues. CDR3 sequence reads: CASSPSGGAYNEQFF. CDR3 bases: TGTGCCAGCAGCCCCAGCGGGGGGGCCTACAATGAGCAGTTCTTC. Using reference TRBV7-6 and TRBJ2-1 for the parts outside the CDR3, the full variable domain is GAGVSQSPRYKVTKRGQDVALRCDPISGHVSLYWYRQALGQGPEFLTYFNYEAQQDKSGLPNDRFSAERPEGSISTLTIQRTEQRDSAMYRCASSPSGGAYNEQFFGPGTRLTVL.

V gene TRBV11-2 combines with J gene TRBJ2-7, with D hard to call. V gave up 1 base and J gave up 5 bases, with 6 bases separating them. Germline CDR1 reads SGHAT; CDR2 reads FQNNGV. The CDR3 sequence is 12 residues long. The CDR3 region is CASSLVVHEQYF. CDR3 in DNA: TGTGCCAGCAGCTTAGTCGTCCACGAGCAGTACTTC.

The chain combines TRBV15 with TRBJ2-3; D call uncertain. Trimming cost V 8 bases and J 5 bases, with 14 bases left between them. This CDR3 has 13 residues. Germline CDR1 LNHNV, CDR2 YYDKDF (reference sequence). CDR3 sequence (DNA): TGTGCCACCGCCCTAGAGCCGGGAGATACGCAGTATTTT. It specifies CATALEPGDTQYF.

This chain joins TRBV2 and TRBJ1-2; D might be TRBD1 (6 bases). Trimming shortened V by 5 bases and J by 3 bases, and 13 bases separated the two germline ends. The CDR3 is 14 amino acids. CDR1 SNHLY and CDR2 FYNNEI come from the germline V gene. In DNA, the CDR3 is TGTGCCAGCAGTCCTACCGAGGGGGACTATGGCTACACCTTC. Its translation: CASSPTEGDYGYTF. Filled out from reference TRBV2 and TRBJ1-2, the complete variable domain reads EPEVTQTPSHQVTQMGQEVILRCVPISNHLYFYWYRQILGQKVEFLVSFYNNEISEKSEIFDDQFSVERPDGSNFTLKIRSTKLEDSAMYFCASSPTEGDYGYTFGSGTRLTVV.

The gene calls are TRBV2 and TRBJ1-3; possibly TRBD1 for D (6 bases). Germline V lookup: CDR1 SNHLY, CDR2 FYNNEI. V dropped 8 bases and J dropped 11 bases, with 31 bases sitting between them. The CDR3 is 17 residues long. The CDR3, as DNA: TGTGCCAGCCACAGGGACCCTGGATCTAGTTCTGCCTCCGCCATATATTTT. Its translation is CASHRDPGSSSASAIYF.

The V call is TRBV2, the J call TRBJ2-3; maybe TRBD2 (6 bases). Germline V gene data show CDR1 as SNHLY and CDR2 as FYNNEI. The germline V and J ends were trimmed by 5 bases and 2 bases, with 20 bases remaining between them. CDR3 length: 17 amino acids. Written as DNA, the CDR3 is TGTGCCAGCAGTACCTCCGGGACTCGACGATCCACAGATACGCAGTATTTT. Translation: CASSTSGTRRSTDTQYF.

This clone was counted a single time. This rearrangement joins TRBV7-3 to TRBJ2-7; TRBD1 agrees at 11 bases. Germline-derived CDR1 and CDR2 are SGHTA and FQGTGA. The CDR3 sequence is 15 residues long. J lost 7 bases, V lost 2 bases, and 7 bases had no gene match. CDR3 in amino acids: CASSLGGQGAWEQYF. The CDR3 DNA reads TGTGCCAGCAGCTTAGGTGGACAGGGGGCTTGGGAGCAGTACTTC. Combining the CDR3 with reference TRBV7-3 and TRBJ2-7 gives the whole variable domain GAGVSQTPSNKVTEKGKYVELRCDPISGHTALYWYRQSLGQGPEFLIYFQGTGAADDSGLPNDRFFAVRPEGSVSTLKIQRTERGDSAVYLCASSLGGQGAWEQYFGPGTRLTVT.

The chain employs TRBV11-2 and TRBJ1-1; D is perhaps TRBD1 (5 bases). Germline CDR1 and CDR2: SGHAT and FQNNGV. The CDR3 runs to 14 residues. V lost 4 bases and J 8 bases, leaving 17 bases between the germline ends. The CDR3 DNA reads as TGTGCCAGCAGCTCTATCCGGGGGGGTCAGGAAGCTTTCTTT. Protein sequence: CASSSIRGGQEAFF. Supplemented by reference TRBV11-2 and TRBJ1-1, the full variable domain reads EAGVAQSPRYKIIEKRQSVAFWCNPISGHATLYWYQQILGQGPKLLIQFQNNGVVDDSQLPKDRFSAERLKGVDSTLKIQPAKLEDSAVYLCASSSIRGGQEAFFGQGTRLTVV.

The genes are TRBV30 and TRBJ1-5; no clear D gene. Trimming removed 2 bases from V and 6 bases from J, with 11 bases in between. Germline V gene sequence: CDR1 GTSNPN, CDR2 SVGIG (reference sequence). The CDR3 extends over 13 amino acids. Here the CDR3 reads CAWSRSGTQPQHF. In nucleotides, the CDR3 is TGTGCCTGGAGTAGATCAGGTACTCAGCCCCAGCATTTT.

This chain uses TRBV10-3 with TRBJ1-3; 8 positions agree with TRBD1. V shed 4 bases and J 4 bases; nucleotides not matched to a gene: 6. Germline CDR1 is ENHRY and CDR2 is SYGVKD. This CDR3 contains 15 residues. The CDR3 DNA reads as TGTGCCATCAGTGGGGACAGGCCCCAAGGAAACACCATATATTTT. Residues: CAISGDRPQGNTIYF.

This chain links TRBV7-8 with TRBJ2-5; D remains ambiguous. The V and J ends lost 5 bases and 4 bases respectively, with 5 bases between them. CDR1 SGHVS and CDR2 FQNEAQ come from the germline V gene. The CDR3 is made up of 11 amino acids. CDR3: CASSIRETQYF. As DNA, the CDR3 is TGTGCCAGCAGCATTCGAGAGACCCAGTACTTC.

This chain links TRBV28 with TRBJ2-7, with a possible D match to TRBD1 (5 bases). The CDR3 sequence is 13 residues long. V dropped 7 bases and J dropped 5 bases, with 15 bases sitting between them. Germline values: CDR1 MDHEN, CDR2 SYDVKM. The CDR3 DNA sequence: TGTGCCAGCATTGGTTCAGGGAATCACGAGCAGTACTTC. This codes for CASIGSGNHEQYF.

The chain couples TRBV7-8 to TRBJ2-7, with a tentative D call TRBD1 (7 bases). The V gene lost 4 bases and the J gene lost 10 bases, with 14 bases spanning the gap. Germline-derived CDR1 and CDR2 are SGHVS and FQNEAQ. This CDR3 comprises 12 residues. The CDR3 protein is CASSYRGTAQYF. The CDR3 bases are TGTGCCAGCAGCTACCGGGGGACAGCTCAGTACTTC.

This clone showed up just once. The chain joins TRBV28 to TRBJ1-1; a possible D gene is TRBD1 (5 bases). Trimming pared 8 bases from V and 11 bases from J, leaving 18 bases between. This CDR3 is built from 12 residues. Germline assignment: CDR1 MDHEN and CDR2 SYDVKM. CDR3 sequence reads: CASQGGRDSAFF. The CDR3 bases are TGTGCCAGCCAGGGTGGGAGGGATTCGGCTTTCTTT.

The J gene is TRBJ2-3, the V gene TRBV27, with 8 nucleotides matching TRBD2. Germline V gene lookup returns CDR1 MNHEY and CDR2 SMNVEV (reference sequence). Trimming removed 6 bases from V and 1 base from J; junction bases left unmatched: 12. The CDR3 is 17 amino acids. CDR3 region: CASSRWGAGAGTDTQYF. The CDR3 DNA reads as TGTGCCAGCAGCCGTTGGGGAGCGGGGGCCGGCACAGATACGCAGTATTTT.

The CDR3 DNA sequence: TGTGCCACCCACACAGGGTTTGAGCAGTACTTC. This gives the protein CATHTGFEQYF. V and J are TRBV6-1 and TRBJ2-7, with D maybe TRBD1 (6 bases). There are 11 residues in the CDR3. Trimming shortened V by 10 bases and J by 7 bases, and 14 bases separated the two germline ends. CDR1 and CDR2 (germline): MNHNS, SASEGT.